Below, 16 T cell receptor beta chains from the same sample are listed, as sequenced in a study of T cell responses to AZD1222 COVID-19 vaccine. Measured with immunoSEQ multiplex PCR; TCRdb has only the in-frame clones, and not every one. The repertoire holds 100,000 to 120,000 clones, with roughly nine tenths as singletons. The source was peripheral blood, collected 28 days after the second AZD1222 dose. All receptors derive from an adult who received the AZD1222 COVID-19 vaccine.

This chain joins TRBV7-9 and TRBJ2-2; 9 bases are a match to TRBD2. Germline V lookup: CDR1 SEHNR, CDR2 FQNEAQ (reference sequence). The CDR3 has 17 amino acids. The V and J ends lost 0 bases and 0 bases, in that order; junction bases with no gene match: 2. The CDR3 DNA sequence: TGTGCCAGCAGCTTAGCCGGACTAGCGCCGAACACCGGGGAGCTGTTTTTT. This translates into CASSLAGLAPNTGELFF.

V and J are TRBV5-5 and TRBJ2-2; D is uncertain. The CDR3 has 15 residues. Trimming stripped 0 bases from V and 3 bases from J, with 9 bases between. CDR1 and CDR2 from the germline V gene are SGHKS and YYEKEE (reference sequence). CDR3 in amino acids: CASSLAGTDTGELFF. CDR3 nucleotide sequence: TGTGCCAGCAGCTTGGCCGGAACTGACACCGGGGAGCTGTTTTTT.

The chain joins TRBV28 to TRBJ1-4; D ambiguous. Germline-derived CDR1 and CDR2 are MDHEN and SYDVKM. The germline V and J ends were trimmed by 11 bases and 5 bases, with 12 bases remaining between them. The CDR3 spans 12 residues. CDR3 region: CACRSQNEKLFF. The CDR3 DNA reads TGTGCCTGCCGGTCGCAAAATGAAAAACTGTTTTTT.

This clone was counted between two and nine times. CDR3 sequence: CASSPLGGGSGSNEQFF. CDR3 coding DNA: TGTGCCAGCAGCCCTTTGGGTGGCGGGAGTGGATCCAATGAGCAGTTCTTC. The V call is TRBV4-2, the J call TRBJ2-1; 7 bases fit TRBD2. The length of the CDR3 is 17 residues. Trimming took 4 bases from V and 6 from J; bases not matched to a gene: 15. Germline values: CDR1 LGHNA, CDR2 YNFKEQ.

This chain links TRBV18 with TRBJ1-5, with 7 bases fitting TRBD1. CDR1 is KGHSH, CDR2 LQKENI, per germline. The length of the CDR3 is 15 residues. The V segment lost 0 bases and the J segment 1 base; nucleotides outside the gene matches: 0. CDR3 coding DNA: TGTGCCAGCTCACCACCGGGACAGAGCAATCAGCCCCAGCATTTT. Translated, it gives CASSPPGQSNQPQHF.

The rearrangement links TRBV5-1 to TRBJ2-6; D not certain. The V gene lost 8 bases and the J gene lost 0 bases, with 18 bases spanning the gap. The CDR3 contains 17 residues. The V gene's germline CDR1 is SGHRS and CDR2 YFSETQ. The CDR3 nucleotides are TGCGCCAGTGAGAGAGGTCTCTCTATCTCTGGGGCCAACGTCCTGACTTTC. The encoded protein is CASERGLSISGANVLTF.

This clone was counted a few times. This rearrangement joins TRBV4-1 to TRBJ2-2; 13 positions match TRBD2. J was trimmed by 5 bases and V by 3 bases; bases with no gene match: 9. CDR1 MGHRA and CDR2 YSYEKL come from the germline V gene. This CDR3 spans 18 amino acids. Here the CDR3 DNA reads TGCGCCAGCAGCCATTTTACTAGCGGGAGGGCAGGGACCGGGGAGCTGTTTTTT. Encoded protein: CASSHFTSGRAGTGELFF.

The sample holds a few counts of this clone. V gene TRBV7-3 combines with J gene TRBJ2-1, with a tentative D call TRBD2 (5 bases). With 1 base removed from V and 0 bases from J, the gap between germline ends came to 10 bases. This CDR3 is 16 amino acids long. Germline V gene sequence: CDR1 SGHTA, CDR2 FQGTGA. The CDR3: CASSLSGLSSYNEQFF. The CDR3 nucleotides are TGTGCCAGCAGCTTAAGTGGACTGAGCTCCTACAATGAGCAGTTCTTC.

The chain combines TRBV10-1 with TRBJ2-7; the D is unclear. Germline CDR1 is WNHNN and CDR2 is SYGVQD (reference sequence). The CDR3 has 15 residues. Trimming removed 8 bases at V and 3 bases at J, with 20 bases between. CDR3 coding DNA: TGCGCCAGCCATATGCGGAGACTCTTCTTCTACGAGCAGTACTTC. Amino acids: CASHMRRLFFYEQYF.

The CDR3 reads CASSYLGQGKNIQYF. DNA of the CDR3: TGTGCCAGCAGTTACCTAGGACAGGGGAAAAACATTCAGTACTTC. The chain links TRBV27 to TRBJ2-4; 9 bases line up with TRBD1. Germline assignment: CDR1 MNHEY and CDR2 SMNVEV (reference sequence). CDR3 length equals 15 residues. J gave up 4 bases and V 4 bases, and 5 bases lay outside the gene matches.

J is TRBJ1-2 and V is TRBV19, with TRBD1 as a possible D gene (5 bases). Looked up from germline, CDR1 is LNHDA and CDR2 is SQIVND (reference sequence). The V and J ends lost 4 bases and 5 bases respectively, with 8 bases between them. CDR3 size: 12 residues. The CDR3 spells CASSTGRYGYTF. Written as DNA, the CDR3 is TGTGCCAGTAGTACGGGACGGTATGGCTACACCTTC.

The chain is built from TRBV15 and TRBJ2-1; D not resolved. The V and J ends lost 0 bases and 10 bases respectively, with 10 bases between them. There are 13 residues in the CDR3. Germline values: CDR1 LNHNV, CDR2 YYDKDF (reference sequence). CDR3 nucleotides: TGTGCCACCAGCAGAGACGGAACGAGGGAGCAGTTCTTC. Residues: CATSRDGTREQFF. Variable domain in full (rest from reference TRBV15 and TRBJ2-1): DAMVIQNPRYQVTQFGKPVTLSCSQTLNHNVMYWYQQKSSQAPKLLFHYYDKDFNNEADTPDNFQSRRPNTSFCFLDIRSPGLGDTAMYLCATSRDGTREQFFGPGTRLTVL.

The chain couples TRBV10-3 to TRBJ2-7; D is possibly TRBD2 (5 bases). Germline V CDR1 and CDR2: ENHRY, SYGVKD. Trimming left V 6 bases short and J 6 bases short, with 12 bases between. The CDR3 has 12 residues. CDR3 sequence: CAIRDSLGEQYF. The DNA of the CDR3 is TGTGCCATCAGGGACTCCCTAGGCGAGCAGTACTTC.

The chain is built from TRBV2 and TRBJ2-7, with TRBD2 matching 12 bases. Unmatched junction bases numbered 6, after V lost 7 bases and J lost 2 bases. This CDR3 has 15 amino acids. Per the germline V gene, CDR1 is SNHLY and CDR2 is FYNNEI. The CDR3 nucleotides are TGTGCCAGCAAGGAGACTAGCGGGAGAACCTACGAGCAGTACTTC. This gives the protein CASKETSGRTYEQYF.

The chain combines TRBV5-1 with TRBJ2-4; D is possibly TRBD1 (6 bases). CDR1 is SGHRS, CDR2 YFSETQ, per germline. V was cut by 3 bases and J by 2 bases, with 9 bases left in between. This CDR3 is built from 14 residues. CDR3: CASSSGDSKNIQYF. DNA of the CDR3: TGCGCCAGCAGCTCAGGGGATTCCAAAAACATTCAGTACTTC. The whole variable domain, remainder taken from reference TRBV5-1 and TRBJ2-4, is KAGVTQTPRYLIKTRGQQVTLSCSPISGHRSVSWYQQTPGQGLQFLFEYFSETQRNKGNFPGRFSGRQFSNSRSEMNVSTLELGDSALYLCASSSGDSKNIQYFGAGTRLSVL.

The chain combines TRBV28 with TRBJ2-7; D remains ambiguous. This CDR3 region has 11 residues. V shed 7 bases and J shed 3 bases, with 7 bases lying between them. Germline V lookup: CDR1 MDHEN, CDR2 SYDVKM. Here the CDR3 reads CASTLNYEQYF. The CDR3 region has the DNA TGTGCCAGCACCCTGAACTACGAGCAGTACTTC.